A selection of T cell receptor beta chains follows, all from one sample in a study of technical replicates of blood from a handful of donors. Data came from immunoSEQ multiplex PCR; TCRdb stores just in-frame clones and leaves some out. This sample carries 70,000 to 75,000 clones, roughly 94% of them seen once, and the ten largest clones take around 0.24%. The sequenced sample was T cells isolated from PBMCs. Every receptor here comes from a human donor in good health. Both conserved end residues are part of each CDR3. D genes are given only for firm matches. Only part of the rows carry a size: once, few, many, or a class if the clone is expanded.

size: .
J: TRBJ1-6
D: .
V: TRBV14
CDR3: CASSQSLESNSPLHF
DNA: TGTGCCAGCAGCCAGTCACTCGAAAGTAATTCACCCCTCCACTTT

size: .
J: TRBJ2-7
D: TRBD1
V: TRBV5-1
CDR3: CASSLVTYHTGATSYEQYF
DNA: TGCGCCAGCAGCTTGGTGACTTATCATACAGGGGCCACCTCCTACGAGCAGTACTTC

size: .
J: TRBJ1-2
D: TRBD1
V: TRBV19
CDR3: CASNRAAGQKSYGYTF
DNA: TGTGCCAGTAATCGCGCGGCGGGACAGAAATCGTATGGCTACACCTTC

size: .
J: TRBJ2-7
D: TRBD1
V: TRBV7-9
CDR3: CASSLALQGPLTYEQYF
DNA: TGTGCCAGCAGCTTAGCCCTACAGGGGCCTCTAACCTACGAGCAGTACTTC

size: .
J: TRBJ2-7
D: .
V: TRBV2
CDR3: CASSSTRAYEQYF
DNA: TGTGCCAGCAGTTCCACGAGAGCCTACGAGCAGTACTTC

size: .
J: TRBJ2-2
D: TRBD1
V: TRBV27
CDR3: CASSWTGVGELFF
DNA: TGTGCCAGCAGTTGGACAGGGGTCGGGGAGCTGTTTTTT

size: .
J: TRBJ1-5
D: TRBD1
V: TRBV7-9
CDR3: CASSSYRGPNQPQHF
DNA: TGTGCCAGCAGCTCATACAGGGGGCCAAATCAGCCCCAGCATTTT

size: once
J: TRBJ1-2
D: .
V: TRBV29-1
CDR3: CSVAHDTWYGYTF
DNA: TGCAGCGTTGCCCATGACACTTGGTATGGCTACACCTTC

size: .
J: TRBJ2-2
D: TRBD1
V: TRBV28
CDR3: CASSLAGGSGELFF
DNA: TGTGCCAGCAGTCTCGCAGGGGGCTCCGGGGAGCTGTTTTTT

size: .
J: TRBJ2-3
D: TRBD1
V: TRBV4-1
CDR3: CASSQRPTGNTDTQYF
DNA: TGCGCCAGCAGCCAAAGACCGACAGGGAACACAGATACGCAGTATTTT

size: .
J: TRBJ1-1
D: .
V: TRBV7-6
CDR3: CASSLGLAGMMNTEAFF
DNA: TGTGCCAGCAGCTTAGGTCTTGCAGGAATGATGAACACTGAAGCTTTCTTT

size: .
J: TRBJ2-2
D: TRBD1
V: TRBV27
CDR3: CASRTRDSWAGELFF
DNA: TGTGCCAGCAGGACCAGGGACAGTTGGGCCGGGGAGCTGTTTTTT

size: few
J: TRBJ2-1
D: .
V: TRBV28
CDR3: CASSSPGQSNEQFF
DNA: TGTGCCAGCAGTTCCCCGGGACAAAGCAATGAGCAGTTCTTC

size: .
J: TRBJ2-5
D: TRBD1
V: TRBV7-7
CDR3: CASSRDRGPRETQYF
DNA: TGTGCTAGCAGCCGGGACAGGGGGCCGCGGGAGACCCAGTACTTC

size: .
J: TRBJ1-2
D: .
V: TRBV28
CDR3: CSIRGGNYGYTF
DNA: TGTTCCATCCGGGGGGGGAACTATGGCTACACCTTC

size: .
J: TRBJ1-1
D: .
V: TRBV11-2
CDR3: CASSSQGTEAFF
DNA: TGTGCCAGCAGTTCACAGGGCACTGAAGCTTTCTTT

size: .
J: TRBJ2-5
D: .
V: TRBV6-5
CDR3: CASRSRETVQETQYF
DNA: TGTGCCAGCAGGTCACGAGAGACAGTCCAAGAGACCCAGTACTTC

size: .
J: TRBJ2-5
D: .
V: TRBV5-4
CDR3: CASTTKGMKETQYF
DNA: TGTGCCAGCACTACTAAGGGGATGAAAGAGACCCAGTACTTC

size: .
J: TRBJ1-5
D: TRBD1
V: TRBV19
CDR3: CASSIGAGQGLSSPQHF
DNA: TGTGCCAGTAGTATAGGGGCGGGACAGGGGTTGAGCTCGCCCCAGCATTTT

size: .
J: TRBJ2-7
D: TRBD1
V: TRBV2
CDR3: CASEGQGLLYEQYF
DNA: TGTGCCAGCGAGGGACAGGGGCTCCTCTACGAGCAGTACTTC

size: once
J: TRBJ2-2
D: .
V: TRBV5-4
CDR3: CASSSTGTGNTGELFF
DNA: TGTGCCAGCAGCTCCACCGGGACTGGGAACACCGGGGAGCTGTTTTTT

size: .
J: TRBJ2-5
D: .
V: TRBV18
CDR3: CASSPTTGVQETQYF
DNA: TGTGCCAGCTCACCCACAACGGGGGTACAAGAGACCCAGTACTTC

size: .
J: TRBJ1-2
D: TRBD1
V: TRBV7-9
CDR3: CASSFPGQGLNYGYTF
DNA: TGTGCCAGCAGCTTCCCGGGACAGGGGTTAAACTATGGCTACACCTTC

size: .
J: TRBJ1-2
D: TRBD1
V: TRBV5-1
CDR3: CASSRSGGDYGYTF
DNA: TGCGCCAGCAGCCGCTCAGGGGGCGACTATGGCTACACCTTC

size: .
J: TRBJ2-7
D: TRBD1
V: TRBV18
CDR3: CASSPGQGNYEQYF
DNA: TGTGCCAGCTCACCCGGACAGGGGAACTACGAGCAGTACTTC

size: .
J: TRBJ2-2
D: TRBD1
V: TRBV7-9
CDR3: CASSWTGNTGELFF
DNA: TGTGCCAGCAGCTGGACAGGGAACACCGGGGAGCTGTTTTTT

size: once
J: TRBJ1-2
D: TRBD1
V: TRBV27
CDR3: CASRGQGEYGYTF
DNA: TGTGCCAGCAGGGGACAGGGCGAATATGGCTACACCTTC

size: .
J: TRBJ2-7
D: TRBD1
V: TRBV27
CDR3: CASSPSTGIDSYEQYF
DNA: TGTGCCAGCAGTCCATCGACAGGGATAGACTCCTACGAGCAGTACTTC

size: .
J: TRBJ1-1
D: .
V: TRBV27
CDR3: CASSYGTNTEAFF
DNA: TGTGCCAGCAGTTACGGGACAAACACTGAAGCTTTCTTT

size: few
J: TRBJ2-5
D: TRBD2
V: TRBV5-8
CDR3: CASSFGLAGGETQYF
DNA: TGTGCCAGCAGCTTTGGTCTAGCGGGGGGGGAGACCCAGTACTTC

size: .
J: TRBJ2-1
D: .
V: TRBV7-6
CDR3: CASSLASSVTVLYNEQFF
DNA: TGTGCCAGCAGCTTAGCGTCCTCCGTGACAGTGCTCTACAATGAGCAGTTCTTC

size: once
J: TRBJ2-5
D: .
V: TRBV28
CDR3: CASSLKAPETQYF
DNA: TGTGCCAGCAGTTTAAAAGCCCCTGAGACCCAGTACTTC

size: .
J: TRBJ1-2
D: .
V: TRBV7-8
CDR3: CASSLVETAETGYTF
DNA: TGTGCCAGCAGCTTAGTGGAGACAGCCGAGACTGGCTACACCTTC

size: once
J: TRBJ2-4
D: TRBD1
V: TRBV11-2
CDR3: CASSFRTQGAGNIQYF
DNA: TGTGCCAGCAGCTTCAGAACCCAGGGGGCAGGAAACATTCAGTACTTC

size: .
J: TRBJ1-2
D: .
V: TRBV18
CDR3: CASSTGNSYGYTF
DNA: TGTGCCAGCTCAACAGGGAATTCCTATGGCTACACCTTC

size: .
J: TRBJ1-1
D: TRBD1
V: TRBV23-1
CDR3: CASSQSDRVNTEAFF
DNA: TGCGCCAGCAGTCAATCGGACAGGGTGAACACTGAAGCTTTCTTT

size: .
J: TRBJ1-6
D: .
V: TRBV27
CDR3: CASRLRSTYNSPLHF
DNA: TGTGCCAGCAGATTAAGAAGCACCTATAATTCACCCCTCCACTTT

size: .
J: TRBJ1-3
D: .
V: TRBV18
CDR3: CASSPGLTSGNTIYF
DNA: TGTGCCAGCTCACCGGGACTGACCTCTGGAAACACCATATATTTT

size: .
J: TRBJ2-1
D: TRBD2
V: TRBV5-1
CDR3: CASSLAGRGANNEQFF
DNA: TGCGCCAGCAGCTTGGCCGGGAGGGGCGCTAATAATGAGCAGTTCTTC

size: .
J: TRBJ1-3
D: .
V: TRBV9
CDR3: CASSSRPGAGNTIYF
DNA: TGTGCCAGCAGCTCTCGTCCCGGGGCTGGAAACACCATATATTTT

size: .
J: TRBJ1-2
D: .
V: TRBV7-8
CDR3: CASSFQEDYGYTF
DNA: TGTGCCAGCAGCTTCCAGGAGGACTATGGCTACACCTTC

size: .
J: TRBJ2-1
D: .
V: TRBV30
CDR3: CALAWQVNEQFF
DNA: TGTGCCTTGGCATGGCAGGTCAATGAGCAGTTCTTC

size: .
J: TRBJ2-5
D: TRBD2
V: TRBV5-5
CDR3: CASSLGLAAQETQYF
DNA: TGTGCCAGCAGTCTCGGACTAGCGGCCCAAGAGACCCAGTACTTC

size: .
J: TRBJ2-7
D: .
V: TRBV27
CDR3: CASSLSMEFSYEQYF
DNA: TGTGCCAGCAGTTTATCGATGGAGTTCTCCTACGAGCAGTACTTC

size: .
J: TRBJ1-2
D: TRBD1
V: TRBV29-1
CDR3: CSVSDRGSGYTF
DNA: TGCAGCGTCTCCGACAGGGGTAGTGGCTACACCTTC

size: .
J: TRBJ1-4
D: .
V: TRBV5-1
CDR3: CASSLAYSGITEKLFF
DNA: TGCGCCAGCAGCTTGGCCTACTCAGGGATTACGGAAAAACTGTTTTTT

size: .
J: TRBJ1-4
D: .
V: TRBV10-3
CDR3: CAIRLSDRDEKLFF
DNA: TGTGCCATCAGACTGTCGGACAGAGATGAAAAACTGTTTTTT

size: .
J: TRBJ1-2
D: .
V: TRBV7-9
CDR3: CASNDLNYGYTF
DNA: TGTGCCAGCAACGACTTGAACTATGGCTACACCTTC

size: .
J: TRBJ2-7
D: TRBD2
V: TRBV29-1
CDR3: CSVVSGVSYEQYF
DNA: TGCAGCGTTGTTAGCGGGGTATCCTACGAGCAGTACTTC

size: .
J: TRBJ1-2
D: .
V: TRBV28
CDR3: CASSSLNYGYTF
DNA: TGTGCCAGCAGTTCATTGAACTATGGCTACACCTTC

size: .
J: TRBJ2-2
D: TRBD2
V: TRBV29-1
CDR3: CSYGGEVEGPTNTGELFF
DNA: TGCAGCTATGGGGGGGAAGTCGAGGGACCAACGAACACCGGGGAGCTGTTTTTT

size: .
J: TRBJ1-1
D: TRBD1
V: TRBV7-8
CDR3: CASSRDSNTEAFF
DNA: TGTGCCAGCAGCCGGGACAGCAACACTGAAGCTTTCTTT

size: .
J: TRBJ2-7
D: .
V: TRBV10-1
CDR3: CASSERLNEQYF
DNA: TGCGCCAGCAGTGAGAGACTTAACGAGCAGTACTTC

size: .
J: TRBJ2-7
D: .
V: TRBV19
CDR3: CASGGSYEQYF
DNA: TGTGCCAGTGGGGGGTCCTACGAGCAGTACTTC

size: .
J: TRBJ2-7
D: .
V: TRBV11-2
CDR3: CASSLGGGTYEQYF
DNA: TGTGCCAGCAGCCTAGGGGGGGGAACCTACGAGCAGTACTTC

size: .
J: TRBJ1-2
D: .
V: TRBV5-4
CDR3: CASSLEGRSNYGYTF
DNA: TGTGCCAGCAGCTTGGAGGGGCGGTCTAACTATGGCTACACCTTC

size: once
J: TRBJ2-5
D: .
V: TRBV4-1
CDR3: CASRKAGVGETQYF
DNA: TGCGCCAGCAGGAAGGCAGGGGTGGGGGAGACCCAGTACTTC